This T cell receptor (beta chain) was profiled in a study of blood T cell repertoires in COVID-19. Study at large: The United States, Italy and Spain provided the acute and convalescent COVID-19 samples. PBMCs, B-cell-depleted T cells, or T cells were the source of the cDNA or gDNA that made up the material.

V gave up 3 bases and J gave up 13 bases, with 12 bases separating them. Germline V gives CDR1 SGHNT, CDR2 YENEEA. This CDR3 spans 12 amino acids. In the authors' methods: From reference gene primer amplification, estimates of nucleated cell counts were derived. Data came from immunoSEQ multiplex PCR; TCRdb stores just in-frame clones and leaves some out. V and J calls and clone size come straight from that table; D and trimming were deduced from the DNA. The sample carries around 65,000 clones, less than 85% recorded once. V usage is TRBV11-3 and J usage is TRBJ1-4, with D unclear. This receptor was taken from a man aged 55 to 69 with acute or convalescent COVID-19. The sequencing input was peripheral blood. The CDR3 bases are TGTGCCAGCAGCTTTTGCCCCTCGGGACTGTTTTTT. The encoded protein is CASSFCPSGLFF.